Below, 8 T cell receptor beta chains from the same sample are listed, as sequenced in a study of long-term antiretroviral therapy in people with HIV. At survey level, the immunoSEQ assay was run in its v3.0 version. This table comes from immunoSEQ multiplex PCR, and its TCRdb copy is limited to in-frame clones, with some not included. This table has 30,000 to 40,000 clones, 60% to 85% appearing once. Material: unsorted PBMCs, obtained 2 years after starting antiretroviral therapy. The receptors shown here come from a woman aged 50 to 60 with HIV.

This clone was seen a single time. The chain has TRBV7-2 and TRBJ2-3; tentatively, D is TRBD2 (5 bases). There are 16 residues in the CDR3. Germline CDR1 reads SGHTA; CDR2 reads FQGNSA. V lost 5 bases to trimming and J lost 2 bases, with 17 bases between them. The CDR3 sequence: CASSIGLATNTDTQYF. The CDR3 DNA sequence: TGTGCCAGCAGCATCGGTCTAGCAACAAACACAGATACGCAGTATTTT.

The chain employs TRBV2 and TRBJ2-5; 10 positions agree with TRBD1. Trimming removed 8 bases from V and 5 bases from J; junction bases left unmatched: 8. Germline lookup yields CDR1 SNHLY and CDR2 FYNNEI. CDR3 length: 14 amino acids. In DNA form, the CDR3 reads TGTGCCAGCCACCTACCGACAGGGGGCGAGACCCAGTACTTC. Translation gives CASHLPTGGETQYF.

The J gene is TRBJ2-1, the V gene TRBV7-8; D is ambiguous. The CDR3 loop spans 12 amino acids. The germline gives CDR1 SGHVS, CDR2 FQNEAQ. Deletions cut 7 bases from V and 8 bases from J, with 12 bases between. DNA of the CDR3: TGTGCCAGCAACCCCCTCCGGGATGAGCAGTTCTTC. Protein: CASNPLRDEQFF. Combining the CDR3 with reference TRBV7-8 and TRBJ2-1 gives the whole variable domain GAGVSQSPRYKVAKRGQDVALRCDPISGHVSLFWYQQALGQGPEFLTYFQNEAQLDKSGLPSDRFFAERPEGSVSTLKIQRTQQEDSAVYLCASNPLRDEQFFGPGTRLTVL.

This clone has only a few counts. The V call is TRBV4-1, the J call TRBJ1-1; D possibly corresponds to TRBD1 (5 bases). CDR3 size: 14 residues. Per germline, CDR1 MGHRA and CDR2 YSYEKL. V was shortened by 4 bases and J by 1 base, with 10 bases between the two germline ends. The CDR3 bases are TGCGCCAGCAGCCGCGGGGGAAAGAACACTGAAGCTTTCTTT. It translates to CASSRGGKNTEAFF.

V and J are TRBV23-1 and TRBJ1-4; no clear D gene. TRBV23-1 is an ORF; its function is uncertain. The CDR3 runs to 12 residues. Trimming removed 10 bases at V and 5 bases at J, with 11 bases between. The CDR3 nucleotides are TGCGCCAACAGAAAAGTCAATGAAAAACTGTTTTTT. Translation: CANRKVNEKLFF.

With respect to this clone: Because the CDR3's place on the DNA is in doubt, the DNA is left out and the CDR3 is given as listed by TCRdb. The chain employs TRBV19 and TRBJ1-4; TRBD1 is the table's D call and was not checked against the DNA. The CDR3 contains 15 residues when both ends are counted. Germline assignment: CDR1 LNHDA and CDR2 SQIVND (reference sequence). CDR3 residues: CASSILAPTNEKLFF.

The genes are TRBV7-2 and TRBJ1-4; D remains ambiguous. This CDR3 has 15 amino acids. Germline CDR1 is SGHTA and CDR2 is FQGNSA. The V end lost 1 base, the J end lost 5 bases, and 11 bases lay between the germline ends. The CDR3 is CASSLEGRLNEKLFF. Here the CDR3 DNA reads TGTGCCAGCAGCTTAGAGGGCAGACTAAATGAAAAACTGTTTTTT. Full variable domain (remainder filled in from reference TRBV7-2 and TRBJ1-4): GAGVSQSPSNKVTEKGKDVELRCDPISGHTALYWYRQSLGQGLEFLIYFQGNSAPDKSGLPSDRFSAERTGGSVSTLTIQRTQQEDSAVYLCASSLEGRLNEKLFFGSGTQLSVL.

In nucleotides, the CDR3 is TGTGCCAGCAGGGCGCGGAGGGGGTCGAACACCGGGGAGCTGTTTTTT. It translates to CASRARRGSNTGELFF. J is TRBJ2-2 and V is TRBV6-4; D may match TRBD1 or TRBD2 (6 bases each). The CDR3 is 16 residues long. Germline V CDR1 and CDR2: MRHNA, SNTAGT. With 6 bases removed from V and 0 bases from J, the gap between germline ends came to 14 bases.